This TCR beta chain was observed in a study of blood T cells in healthy people across ages. A second about 7 to 11 cycle PCR used barcoded and J-beta primers. Per sample, CDR3-containing paired-end reads numbered at least 2.5 million. Using its own MiXCR run on the 5' RACE reads, TCRdb lists one record per CDR3 protein. The data show approximately 800,000 distinct CDR3 sequences, 25% to 30% seen once. Germline V gene data show CDR1 as SGHTA and CDR2 as FQGNSA. This CDR3 is 16 amino acids long. Trimming took off 2 bases at V and 0 bases at J, with 12 bases between the two ends. Separately, the same data were catalogued under a study of T cells of mothers and their children.

The clonotype originates from a boy younger than 18 in good health. The genes are TRBV7-2 and TRBJ2-3; D is tentatively TRBD1 or TRBD2 (5 bases each). The sequencing input was blood. The chain's CDR3 is CASSLPGRTSTDTQYF. CDR3 bases: TGTGCCAGCAGCTTACCGGGACGGACTAGCACAGATACGCAGTATTTT.